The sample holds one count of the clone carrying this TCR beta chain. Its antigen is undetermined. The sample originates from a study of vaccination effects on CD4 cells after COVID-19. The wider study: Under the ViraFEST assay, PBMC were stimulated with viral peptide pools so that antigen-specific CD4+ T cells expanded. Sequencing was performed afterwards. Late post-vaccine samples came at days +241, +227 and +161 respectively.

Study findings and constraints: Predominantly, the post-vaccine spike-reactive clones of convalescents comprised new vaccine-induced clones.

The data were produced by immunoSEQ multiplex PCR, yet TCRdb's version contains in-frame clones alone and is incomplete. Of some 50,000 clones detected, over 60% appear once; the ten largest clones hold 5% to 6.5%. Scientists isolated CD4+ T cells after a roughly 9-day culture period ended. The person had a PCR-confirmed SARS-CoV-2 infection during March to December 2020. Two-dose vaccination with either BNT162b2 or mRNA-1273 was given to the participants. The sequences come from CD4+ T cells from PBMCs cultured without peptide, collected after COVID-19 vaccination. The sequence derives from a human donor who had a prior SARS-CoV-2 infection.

In DNA form, the CDR3 reads TGTGCCAGCAGCGGCATGCTAGCAGCAGATACGCAGTATTTT. It is translated as CASSGMLAADTQYF. The V call is TRBV9, the J call TRBJ2-3; perhaps TRBD2 as D (5 bases). V was shortened by 3 bases and J by 4 bases, with 12 bases between the two germline ends. The CDR3 runs 14 residues. Germline assignment: CDR1 SGDLS and CDR2 YYNGEE.